This entry lists 21 T cell receptor beta chains sequenced from one sample in a study of response to subunit inactivated influenza vaccine. A single record per CDR3 protein comes from TCRdb applying MiXCR to the RT-PCR reads. Among about 170,000 distinct CDR3 sequences listed, about an eighth were seen once. The same sample was also used in a study of T cells expressing NK-cell markers. That paper states: It was by 5'RACE template switching with UMIs that TCR beta cDNA was made.

The sequencing used CD8+ T cells sorted from PBMCs, collected roughly 12 days after vaccination. These receptors came from a man in his fifties or sixties who received an inactivated influenza vaccine.

This clonotype was observed many times. V is TRBV7-8 and J is TRBJ1-2, with 9 bases identical to TRBD1. This CDR3 has 15 residues. The V gene end was trimmed by 3 bases and the J gene end by 4 bases; junction bases not matched to a gene: 6. Germline-derived CDR1 and CDR2 are SGHVS and FQNEAQ. CDR3 DNA: TGTGCCAGCAGCTTCTCCGGGACAGGGACCTATGGCTACACCTTC. Amino acid sequence: CASSFSGTGTYGYTF.

This sequence joins TRBV19 and TRBJ2-1; D remains unclear. The V end lost 0 bases, the J end lost 4 bases, and 4 bases lay between the germline ends. Germline V gene sequence: CDR1 LNHDA, CDR2 SQIVND (reference sequence). The CDR3 spans 13 residues. The CDR3 nucleotides are TGTGCCAGTAGTATAGACTCGTACAATGAGCAGTTCTTC. Its translation: CASSIDSYNEQFF.

This clonotype occurred a few times. The rearrangement links TRBV28 to TRBJ1-2; TRBD1 might be the D (5 bases). Germline-derived CDR1 and CDR2 are MDHEN and SYDVKM. CDR3 length: 14 amino acids. Trimming pared 1 base from V and 4 bases from J, leaving 10 bases between. CDR3 in amino acids: CASSLSPTVYGYTF. In DNA form, the CDR3 reads TGTGCCAGCAGTTTATCTCCGACAGTCTATGGCTACACCTTC.

Only a few counts were recorded for this clonotype. DNA of the CDR3: TGTGCCAGCAGTTACGGGTCGACCGGGGACGATTCACCCCTCCACTTT. Translating gives CASSYGSTGDDSPLHF. This chain uses TRBV6-2 or TRBV6-3 with TRBJ1-6; TRBD1 might be the D (5 bases). This CDR3 has 16 residues. CDR1 and CDR2 from the germline V gene are MNHEY and SVGEGT. Between the trimmed V and J ends, which lost 2 bases and 8 bases, there was a span of 16 bases.

This clonotype was observed a few times. V usage is TRBV4-3 and J usage is TRBJ1-3; the D is unclear. There are 15 residues in the CDR3. Per germline, CDR1 LGHNA and CDR2 YSLEER. V lost 1 base, J lost 4 bases, and 11 bases lay in between. The CDR3 loop is CASSQAAGGGNTIYF. The CDR3 nucleotides read TGCGCCAGCAGCCAAGCCGCGGGAGGGGGAAACACCATATATTTT.

The CDR3 region has the DNA TGTGCCAGCAGCTTAGACGGAAACATTCAGTACTTC. Its protein is CASSLDGNIQYF. This chain uses TRBV7-9 with TRBJ2-4; D not resolved. Trimming pared 1 base from V and 6 bases from J, leaving 4 bases between. In germline, CDR1 is SEHNR, CDR2 FQNEAQ (reference sequence). There are 12 residues in the CDR3.

This clonotype was seen a handful of times. This sequence joins TRBV9 and TRBJ1-2; the D gene is possibly TRBD1 (6 bases). The CDR3 has 14 residues. V was clipped by 4 bases and J by 7 bases, with 17 bases between them. Germline-derived CDR1 and CDR2 are SGDLS and YYNGEE. The CDR3 nucleotides read TGTGCCAGCAGCACCCATCAGGGGCGGCGTGGCTACACCTTC. Protein sequence: CASSTHQGRRGYTF.

This clonotype was found a few times. The chain recombines TRBV2 with TRBJ2-5; 9 bases are shared with TRBD1. Germline assignment: CDR1 SNHLY and CDR2 FYNNEI. V was pared by 5 bases and J by 3 bases, with 13 bases of the junction left unmatched. The length of the CDR3 is 17 residues. This CDR3 is CASSPPGQGKVKETQYF. The DNA for the CDR3 is TGTGCCAGCAGTCCCCCGGGACAGGGCAAGGTGAAAGAGACCCAGTACTTC.

This clonotype was counted only a few times. The chain is built from TRBV6-5 and TRBJ2-5, with 9 nucleotides matching TRBD2. The CDR3 consists of 16 residues. Trimming removed 0 bases from V and 5 bases from J; junction bases left unmatched: 7. Germline V gene lookup returns CDR1 MNHEY and CDR2 SVGAGI. The CDR3, as DNA: TGTGCCAGCAGTTACTCTGGCGGGGGGGCCCGTGAGACCCAGTACTTC. It translates to CASSYSGGGARETQYF.

This sequence joins TRBV6-1 and TRBJ1-1; TRBD1 is a possible D gene (5 bases). The CDR3 consists of 15 residues. Trimming took off 5 bases at V and 7 bases at J, with 20 bases between the two ends. Looked up from germline, CDR1 is MNHNS and CDR2 is SASEGT. CDR3 nucleotide sequence: TGTGCCAGCAGTAGGGGACTGGGGGGAGGTATTGAAGCTTTCTTT. Residues: CASSRGLGGGIEAFF.

This clonotype was picked up a small number of times. The CDR3 sequence is CASSQTGRWGEYNEQFF. CDR3 bases: TGTGCCAGCAGCCAAACTGGACGGTGGGGGGAGTACAATGAGCAGTTCTTC. This chain uses TRBV4-2 with TRBJ2-1, with D perhaps matching TRBD2 (6 bases). The germline V and J ends were trimmed by 2 bases and 4 bases, with 18 bases remaining between them. Germline V gene data show CDR1 as LGHNA and CDR2 as YNFKEQ. The CDR3 spans 17 residues.

The CDR3 DNA reads as TGTGCCAGCACCAAGGGACTAGCGGGGGGGAGGGGAGAGACCCAGTACTTC. Amino acid sequence: CASTKGLAGGRGETQYF. The chain joins TRBV3-1 to TRBJ2-5, with 16 bases identical to TRBD2. Germline trimming cut 7 bases from V and 4 bases from J; bases unmatched to any gene: 9. The CDR3 is 17 amino acids. The germline V gene encodes CDR1 LGHDT and CDR2 YNNKEL (reference sequence).

Many counts were recorded for this clonotype. This chain links TRBV7-2 with TRBJ2-7; D ambiguous. CDR3 length: 13 amino acids. Germline V CDR1 and CDR2: SGHTA, FQGNSA. V shed 5 bases and J shed 3 bases, with 11 bases lying between them. Written as DNA, the CDR3 is TGTGCCAGCAGCCCCCGTAACCTCTACGAGCAGTACTTC. Protein: CASSPRNLYEQYF.

This clonotype was observed a handful of times. V gene TRBV25-1 combines with J gene TRBJ2-7; D is uncertain. Germline lookup yields CDR1 MGHDK and CDR2 SYGVNS. Trimming shortened V by 5 bases and J by 0 bases, and 14 bases separated the two germline ends. This CDR3 region has 15 residues. DNA of the CDR3: TGTGCCAGCAGTCCCCTGGCGTTTAGCTCCTACGAGCAGTACTTC. It encodes CASSPLAFSSYEQYF.

The V and J genes are TRBV19 and TRBJ1-1; D remains ambiguous. The CDR3 consists of 13 residues. The germline V gene encodes CDR1 LNHDA and CDR2 SQIVND (reference sequence). Trimming cost V 7 bases and J 0 bases, with 9 bases left between them. CDR3 loop: CASTLGMNTEAFF. The CDR3 DNA reads TGTGCCAGTACCCTGGGGATGAACACTGAAGCTTTCTTT.

The chain joins TRBV15 to TRBJ2-1; TRBD2 matches at 11 bases. The CDR3 spans 16 residues. The germline V gene encodes CDR1 LNHNV and CDR2 YYDKDF (reference sequence). V trimming: 0 bases; J trimming: 7 bases; junction bases outside the gene matches: 5. CDR3 nucleotides: TGTGCCACCAGCAGAGAATTGCTAGCGGGAGGAAATGAGCAGTTCTTC. Residues: CATSRELLAGGNEQFF.

This clonotype showed up just a few times. V and J are TRBV24-1 and TRBJ2-3, with D maybe TRBD2 (6 bases). The CDR3 is 16 residues long. Germline V gene sequence: CDR1 KGHDR, CDR2 SFDVKD. V lost 2 bases and J lost 3, with 14 bases in between. The CDR3 sequence is CATSDSASVETDTQYF. CDR3 nucleotide sequence: TGTGCCACCAGTGATTCGGCTAGCGTTGAAACAGATACGCAGTATTTT.

The table lists this clonotype with a few counts. The V and J genes are TRBV5-1 and TRBJ2-1; 10 bases line up with TRBD2. The junction had 9 bases not matched to a gene; V was cut back by 4 bases and J by 5 bases. CDR1 and CDR2 from the germline V gene are SGHRS and YFSETQ. This CDR3 spans 16 amino acids. CDR3 in amino acids: CASSGRRLAGNNEQFF. For the CDR3, the DNA is TGCGCCAGCAGCGGTCGCCGACTAGCGGGTAACAATGAGCAGTTCTTC.

This rearrangement joins TRBV7-6 to TRBJ2-7; TRBD2 matches 12 bases. There are 15 residues in the CDR3. The J segment lost 3 bases and the V segment lost 5 bases, leaving 5 bases of the junction unmatched. CDR1 is SGHVS, CDR2 FNYEAQ, per germline. The CDR3 reads CASSPRLAGDYEQYF. CDR3 sequence (DNA): TGTGCCAGCAGCCCGAGACTAGCGGGGGACTACGAGCAGTACTTC.

This sequence joins TRBV15 and TRBJ2-7; 11 bases agree with TRBD2. The CDR3 extends over 15 amino acids. V lost 5 bases and J lost 6; bases outside the gene matches: 9. The V gene's germline CDR1 is LNHNV and CDR2 YYDKDF (reference sequence). This CDR3 is CATSGIAGGPAEQYF. CDR3 nucleotides: TGTGCCACCAGCGGGATAGCGGGAGGGCCCGCCGAGCAGTACTTC.

This chain connects TRBV3-1 to TRBJ2-7; D gene uncertain. CDR1 is LGHDT, CDR2 YNNKEL, per germline (reference sequence). V dropped 0 bases and J dropped 12 bases, with 18 bases sitting between them. CDR3 length: 14 residues. CDR3 amino acids: CASSQDLSFGPPYF. The DNA for the CDR3 is TGTGCCAGCAGCCAAGATCTCTCCTTCGGACCGCCGTACTTC.